The 17 T cell receptor beta chains below were found in one sample sequenced in a study of OX40 agonist ivuxolimab in advanced cancers. Clones were sequenced by immunoSEQ multiplex PCR, and TCRdb holds only the in-frame ones, with some missing. The sample has under 60,000 clones; just under 90% are singletons. The starting material was CD4+ or CD8+ T cells sorted from blood, obtained in a trial of the OX40 agonist ivuxolimab. Every receptor here comes from an adult with an advanced solid tumor such as melanoma, head and neck, liver or kidney cancer.

The table lists this clone with a count of one. The V gene is TRBV9, the J gene TRBJ1-4; D may be TRBD1 (5 bases). CDR3 length: 16 residues. Trimming pared 4 bases from V and 5 bases from J, leaving 18 bases between. The germline gives CDR1 SGDLS, CDR2 YYNGEE. In nucleotides, the CDR3 is TGTGCCAGCAGCCCGGGAGGGGTTAATGGGAATGAAAAACTGTTTTTT. Translating it yields CASSPGGVNGNEKLFF.

The chain couples TRBV30 to TRBJ1-5, with TRBD1 as a possible D gene (5 bases). Trimming took 2 bases from V and 0 from J, leaving 14 bases between them. CDR3 length: 16 amino acids. From germline, CDR1 is GTSNPN and CDR2 SVGIG (reference sequence). The DNA of the CDR3 is TGTGCCTGGAGTTCGACAGACGGATATAGCAATCAGCCCCAGCATTTT. It translates to CAWSSTDGYSNQPQHF.

The chain carries TRBV5-1 and TRBJ2-7; 7 nucleotides match TRBD1. This CDR3 contains 15 residues. After removal of 4 bases from V and 6 bases from J, the junction contained 13 bases not matched to a gene. Germline V gives CDR1 SGHRS, CDR2 YFSETQ. DNA of the CDR3: TGCGCCAGCAGCGCGGACAGGTCAGAAGCGCTCGAGCAGTACTTC. Amino acids: CASSADRSEALEQYF.

The chain employs TRBV5-1 and TRBJ2-1; 9 nucleotides align to TRBD2. CDR3 length: 15 amino acids. CDR1 and CDR2 from the germline V gene are SGHRS and YFSETQ. Germline trimming cut 2 bases from V and 8 bases from J; bases unmatched to any gene: 8. The CDR3 sequence is CASSLSGTSLHEQFF. The CDR3, as DNA: TGCGCCAGCAGCTTATCCGGGACTAGCCTCCATGAGCAGTTCTTC.

This chain links TRBV7-9 with TRBJ1-2, with D possibly TRBD1 on 5 matching bases. Looked up from germline, CDR1 is SEHNR and CDR2 is FQNEAQ (reference sequence). There are 13 residues in the CDR3. V was clipped by 5 bases and J by 6 bases, with 13 bases between them. CDR3 protein: CASSALPGDGYTF. Here the CDR3 DNA reads TGTGCCAGCAGCGCCCTTCCGGGGGATGGCTACACCTTC.

V gene TRBV5-4 combines with J gene TRBJ2-1, with 8 bases aligning to TRBD2. Trimming at V came to 4 bases and at J to 5 bases, leaving 11 bases not matched to a gene. Germline-derived CDR1 and CDR2 are SGHNT and YYREEE (reference sequence). CDR3 length: 16 residues. For the CDR3, the DNA is TGTGCCAGCAGCCCAGTGAGCGGGAGTGGAGACAATGAGCAGTTCTTC. Protein sequence: CASSPVSGSGDNEQFF.

The CDR3 reads CASSFSGALTEAFF. The CDR3 bases are TGTGCCAGCAGCTTTTCAGGGGCCCTCACTGAAGCTTTCTTT. V and J are TRBV7-9 and TRBJ1-1; tentative D call: TRBD1 (6 bases). The CDR3 contains 14 residues. Germline CDR1 is SEHNR and CDR2 is FQNEAQ (reference sequence). Between the trimmed V and J ends, which lost 3 bases and 4 bases, there was a span of 12 bases.

This clone was picked up one time. The junction does not match germline at one end; this may be a read error. The rearrangement joins TRBV27 to TRBJ1-1, with a weak D call TRBD1 (5 bases). Per the germline V gene, CDR1 is MNHEY and CDR2 is SMNVEV (reference sequence). The CDR3 covers 14 residues. The CDR3 here is CASSPQGVNTEALF. In nucleotides, the CDR3 is TGTGCCAGCAGTCCCCAGGGTGTGAACACTGAAGCTCTCTTT.

This clone was found once. This rearrangement joins TRBV13 to TRBJ2-1; tentatively, D is TRBD2 (6 bases). V dropped 5 bases and J dropped 10 bases, with 12 bases sitting between them. CDR1 is PRHDT, CDR2 FYEKMQ, per germline (reference sequence). There are 12 residues in the CDR3. CDR3 region: CASSGTRPEQFF. CDR3 nucleotide sequence: TGTGCCAGCAGCGGGACTCGTCCGGAGCAGTTCTTC.

V gene TRBV4-3 combines with J gene TRBJ1-4; D is possibly TRBD1 (6 bases). V dropped 5 bases and J dropped 8 bases, with 9 bases sitting between them. Germline values: CDR1 LGHNA, CDR2 YSLEER. This CDR3 is 12 amino acids long. The CDR3 DNA reads as TGCGCCAGCAGCAATAGGGGGGAAAAACTGTTTTTT. Translation gives CASSNRGEKLFF.

This clone has only a few counts. The gene calls are TRBV5-1 and TRBJ2-2; no firm D call. CDR3 size: 14 residues. Trimming took 2 bases from V and 6 from J, leaving 11 bases between them. The germline gives CDR1 SGHRS, CDR2 YFSETQ. The CDR3 bases are TGCGCCAGCAGCTTTCAAGCAACACCCGGGGAGCTGTTTTTT. Translated, it gives CASSFQATPGELFF.

This chain connects TRBV7-6 to TRBJ2-7, with D tentatively TRBD1 (6 bases). The CDR3 contains 13 residues. Germline lookup yields CDR1 SGHVS and CDR2 FNYEAQ. Trimming shortened V by 4 bases and J by 4 bases, and 11 bases separated the two germline ends. Here the CDR3 reads CASSSNREYEQYF. The CDR3 nucleotides are TGTGCCAGCAGCTCCAACAGGGAATACGAGCAGTACTTC.

The V call is TRBV5-6, the J call TRBJ1-2, with TRBD1 matching over 7 bases. V trimming: 0 bases; J trimming: 4 bases; junction bases outside the gene matches: 15. This CDR3 region has 18 residues. Per the germline V gene, CDR1 is SGHDT and CDR2 is YYEEEE. This CDR3 is CASSLAGAGGWGSYGYTF. CDR3 coding DNA: TGTGCCAGCAGCTTGGCCGGGGCAGGGGGGTGGGGTTCCTATGGCTACACCTTC.

The V call is TRBV2, the J call TRBJ1-1; 7 bases match TRBD1. The germline V gene encodes CDR1 SNHLY and CDR2 FYNNEI. CDR3 size: 14 residues. Trimming removed 7 bases from V and 2 bases from J; junction bases left unmatched: 7. In DNA, the CDR3 is TGTGCCAGCACCCTAGGACAGGCCAACACTGAAGCTTTCTTT. It translates to CASTLGQANTEAFF. The whole variable domain, remainder taken from reference TRBV2 and TRBJ1-1, is EPEVTQTPSHQVTQMGQEVILRCVPISNHLYFYWYRQILGQKVEFLVSFYNNEISEKSEIFDDQFSVERPDGSNFTLKIRSTKLEDSAMYFCASTLGQANTEAFFGQGTRLTVV.

This clone was observed once. The chain joins TRBV18 to TRBJ2-7, with 7 bases matching TRBD1. The germline CDR1 and CDR2 sequences are KGHSH and LQKENI. The CDR3 is 13 residues long. V gave up 6 bases and J gave up 2 bases; unmatched junction bases: 4. This chain's CDR3 is CASSKGGAYEQYF. The CDR3 bases are TGTGCCAGCTCCAAAGGGGGCGCCTACGAGCAGTACTTC.

This chain connects TRBV28 to TRBJ2-5, with D perhaps assigned TRBD1 or TRBD2 (6 bases each). Germline assignment: CDR1 MDHEN and CDR2 SYDVKM. V lost 3 bases, J lost 5 bases, and 13 bases lay in between. This CDR3 has 14 residues. The CDR3, as DNA: TGTGCCAGCAGTTTTGGAGGGGGTGAGGAGACCCAGTACTTC. Translating gives CASSFGGGEETQYF.

V gene TRBV7-2 combines with J gene TRBJ2-3, with 7 nucleotides matching TRBD2. Per germline, CDR1 SGHTA and CDR2 FQGNSA. The CDR3 is 16 residues long. V lost 1 base to trimming and J lost 3 bases; unmatched junction nucleotides: 7. The CDR3 sequence is CASSLGPGSGTDTQYF. CDR3 DNA sequence: TGTGCCAGCAGCTTAGGGCCCGGTAGCGGGACAGATACGCAGTATTTT. Using reference TRBV7-2 and TRBJ2-3 for the parts outside the CDR3, the full variable domain is GAGVSQSPSNKVTEKGKDVELRCDPISGHTALYWYRQSLGQGLEFLIYFQGNSAPDKSGLPSDRFSAERTGGSVSTLTIQRTQQEDSAVYLCASSLGPGSGTDTQYFGPGTRLTVL.